The rows below give T cell receptor beta chains drawn from one sample of a study of blood T cell repertoires in COVID-19. Method: immunoSEQ multiplex PCR; TCRdb's copy keeps in-frame clones and lacks some. This table holds some 210,000 clones, 83% found once. Sequencing input: peripheral blood. All receptors come from a man aged 50 to 60 with active or convalescent COVID-19. Each CDR3 is given with its conserved first and last residue. The order of the fields is D gene, J gene, clone size, V gene, CDR3 DNA, CDR3 protein. A D gene is named only where the DNA matches it firmly. A clone size is listed for some rows: how often the clone was seen (once, few, many), or a class if it is expanded.

.	TRBJ2-2	.	TRBV4-2	TGTGCCAGCAAACTCTCCCTCGGGGCGAACACCGGGGAGCTGTTTTTT	CASKLSLGANTGELFF
.	TRBJ1-1	.	TRBV30	TGTGCCTGCGATACAGGGTATCCCTACACTGAAGCTTTCTTT	CACDTGYPYTEAFF
TRBD1	TRBJ1-1	.	TRBV19	TGTGCCACCAAAACCGGGACAGTTTTCACTGAAGCTTTCTTT	CATKTGTVFTEAFF
TRBD1	TRBJ1-1	.	TRBV4-1	TGCGCCAGCAGCCAAGATTATTGGACAGGGAACACTGAAGCTTTCTTT	CASSQDYWTGNTEAFF
TRBD2	TRBJ2-7	.	TRBV5-1	TGCGCCAGCAGCCTACACTCTAGCGGGGGGGCCTCCTACGAGCAGTACTTC	CASSLHSSGGASYEQYF
TRBD1	TRBJ1-3	.	TRBV4-1	TGCGCCAGCAGCCCCTCGGGCAGGGGGCCTGGAAACACCATATATTTT	CASSPSGRGPGNTIYF
TRBD1	TRBJ2-1	.	TRBV12-3/TRBV12-4	TGTGCCAGCAGCCGTCGACAGGGGAATGAGCAGTTCTTC	CASSRRQGNEQFF
TRBD1	TRBJ1-5	.	TRBV29-1	TGCAGCGCCGACAGGGATGGGAATCAGCCCCAGCATTTT	CSADRDGNQPQHF
.	TRBJ1-2	.	TRBV9	TGTGCCAGCAGCCATGACATATATGGCTACACCTTC	CASSHDIYGYTF
TRBD2	TRBJ2-3	.	TRBV13	TGTGCCAGCAGCTACCGACTAGCGGGCTTAAGGGGCACAGATACGCAGTATTTT	CASSYRLAGLRGTDTQYF
.	TRBJ1-5	few	TRBV30	TGTGCCTGGAGTGGCCCTGGGGCCCAGACTCGGGGCAATCAGCCCCAGCATTTT	CAWSGPGAQTRGNQPQHF
TRBD1	TRBJ1-2	once	TRBV5-4	TGTGCCAGCAGCTTAGGGGACAGAGCTAACTATGGCTACACCTTC	CASSLGDRANYGYTF
.	TRBJ1-4	.	TRBV3-1/TRBV3-2	TGTGCCAGCAGCCAAGGACTAGGCGAAAAACTGTTTTTT	CASSQGLGEKLFF
.	TRBJ2-7	.	TRBV5-8	TGTGCCAGCAGCTTCGACAGAAACTACGAGCAGTACTTC	CASSFDRNYEQYF
.	TRBJ1-4	.	TRBV5-6	TGTGCCAGCAGCCTCCGGGATACTAATGAAAAACTGTTTTTT	CASSLRDTNEKLFF
.	TRBJ1-1	.	TRBV19	TGTGCCAGTAACCCTTGGGGGGGGCGGAACACTGAAGCTTTCTTT	CASNPWGGRNTEAFF
.	TRBJ2-5	.	TRBV9	TGTGCCAGCAGCAGAGGGGGTACTCAAGAGACCCAGTACTTC	CASSRGGTQETQYF
.	TRBJ1-2	.	TRBV3-1/TRBV3-2	TGTGCCAGCAGCCAAGGAAGGCAGGAGGGTTCTAACTATGGCTACACCTTC	CASSQGRQEGSNYGYTF
.	TRBJ2-7	few	TRBV2	TGTGCCAGCAGTGAAGCGCAGGGCGGAAACGAGCAGTACTTC	CASSEAQGGNEQYF
TRBD1	TRBJ2-5	.	TRBV24-1	TGTGCCACCCCCCGGACAGGGGAGGTGGAGACCCAGTACTTC	CATPRTGEVETQYF
.	TRBJ1-1	.	TRBV5-1	TGCGCCAGCAGCTCGGCGGTAGTGAACACTGAAGCTTTCTTT	CASSSAVVNTEAFF
TRBD1	TRBJ2-1	.	TRBV9	TGTGCCAGCAGCGTCCTTCAGGGGGCCAATGAGCAGTTCTTC	CASSVLQGANEQFF
.	TRBJ2-5	few	TRBV11-2	TGTGCCAGCAGCAGGCTAGTCCAAGAGACCCAGTACTTC	CASSRLVQETQYF
TRBD1	TRBJ1-3	.	TRBV4-1	TGCGCCAGCAGCCACGTGGACAGGGTTAGTGGAAACACCATATATTTT	CASSHVDRVSGNTIYF
.	TRBJ2-2	.	TRBV7-9	TGTGCCAGCAGCCACCAATACAGGCTAAACACCGGGGAGCTGTTTTTT	CASSHQYRLNTGELFF
TRBD1	TRBJ1-2	.	TRBV29-1	TGCAGCGTCCATGGACAGGGGCGAGGCTACACCTTC	CSVHGQGRGYTF
TRBD2	TRBJ2-7	.	TRBV6-1	TGTGCCAGCAGTGAAGGACTAGCGGGAGGGAACTACGAGCAGTACTTC	CASSEGLAGGNYEQYF
TRBD1	TRBJ2-1	.	TRBV7-3	TGTGCCAGCAGCCCTGCTAGGGGGCCCGTCGGTGAGCAGTTCTTC	CASSPARGPVGEQFF
.	TRBJ1-1	few	TRBV12-3/TRBV12-4	TGTGCCAGCAGTTCGCCTGGGGGCGGTGAAGCTTTCTTT	CASSSPGGGEAFF
.	TRBJ2-1	.	TRBV27	TGTGCCAGCAGTTTATTAGCGCTCCCAGGTGAGCAGTTCTTC	CASSLLALPGEQFF
.	TRBJ2-3	.	TRBV7-6	TGTGCCAGCAGCTTCGGGGGAGGCAGCACAGATACGCAGTATTTT	CASSFGGGSTDTQYF
.	TRBJ2-1	.	TRBV13	TGTGCCAGCAGCTCCTTGATGGACCCGGGGTACAATGAGCAGTTCTTC	CASSSLMDPGYNEQFF
.	TRBJ1-1	.	TRBV11-3	TGTGCCAGCAGCTTAGTCGGGGGGGCTGAAGCTTTCTTT	CASSLVGGAEAFF
.	TRBJ1-4	.	TRBV2	TGTGCCAGCAGTCTGGACAGTGCAACTAATGAAAAACTGTTTTTT	CASSLDSATNEKLFF
.	TRBJ2-5	.	TRBV27	TGTGCCAGCAAATTTGCCTCGCTACAAGAGACCCAGTACTTC	CASKFASLQETQYF
TRBD1	TRBJ2-3	.	TRBV6-4	TGTGCCAGCAGTGAGGGACAGGGGCGCGCAGATACGCAGTATTTT	CASSEGQGRADTQYF
.	TRBJ1-1	.	TRBV19	TGTGCCAGTAGTATATACAGGGAAACTGAAGCTTTCTTT	CASSIYRETEAFF
.	TRBJ1-1	.	TRBV18	TGTGCCAGCTCACCGGAGGCGCTGGCGGGCACTGAAGCTTTCTTT	CASSPEALAGTEAFF
TRBD1	TRBJ2-3	.	TRBV2	TGTGCCAGCGGGGACAGGGTTCCAGATACGCAGTATTTT	CASGDRVPDTQYF
.	TRBJ1-2	.	TRBV6-5	TGTGCCAGCAGTTACCGGAACAGGGCCTATGGCTACACCTTC	CASSYRNRAYGYTF